The sequence of this TCR beta chain was determined in a study of T cell repertoires in cytomegalovirus infection. TCRdb ran MiXCR on the reads and lists one entry per CDR3 protein. This sample has about 110,000 distinct CDR3 sequences, with about 30% found just once. Concerning this clonotype: Its target is not known.

The receptor was derived from a human donor in good health (CMV status not recorded). Some clones in this sample may be carry-over from other donors' samples. This material consisted of CD8+ T cells from cultured PBMCs, taken from culture after CMV antigen stimulation.

The CDR3 DNA reads TGTGCCAGTACCCCCTCGGTCCCTTACAATGAGCAGTTCTTC. It codes for CASTPSVPYNEQFF. The V and J genes are TRBV19 and TRBJ2-1, with no clear D. This CDR3 is 14 amino acids long. The V end lost 7 bases, the J end lost 4 bases, and 14 bases lay between the germline ends. Germline CDR1 and CDR2: LNHDA and SQIVND (reference sequence).